One and the same sample provided the 17 T cell receptor beta chains below, sequenced in a study of vaccination and CD4 T cells after COVID-19. The sample's treatment: roughly 11-day PBMC culture with coronavirus spike peptide pools or control peptides (ViraFEST assay). Sequencing of the DNA from cultured CD4+ T cells was carried out with the Oncomine TCR Beta short-read assay. TCRdb re-analysed the PCR reads in MiXCR, keeping a single row per CDR3 protein. The sample lists 20,000 or so distinct CDR3 sequences, 55% to 60% seen once, with 8% to 10% in the top ten. These receptors are not linked to any known antigen. The source material was CD4+ T cells from blood, cultured in vitro, sampled after SARS-CoV-2 vaccination. The source of these receptors is a human donor who had recovered from COVID-19.

The gene calls are TRBV24-1 and TRBJ2-1; D not resolved. Germline V gene lookup returns CDR1 KGHDR and CDR2 SFDVKD. CDR3 length: 14 residues. Trimming shortened V by 2 bases and J by 9 bases, and 13 bases separated the two germline ends. The DNA for the CDR3 is TGTGCCACCAGTGATTCACGGAAAGGTTTTGAGCAGTTCTTC. Protein product: CATSDSRKGFEQFF.

The chain combines TRBV7-9 with TRBJ2-3; 7 bases line up with TRBD1. Trimming removed 5 bases from V and 3 bases from J; junction bases left unmatched: 14. Germline values: CDR1 SEHNR, CDR2 FQNEAQ (reference sequence). The CDR3 consists of 17 residues. CDR3 bases: TGTGCCAGCAGCCCCCCCAGACAGGGTTTCGTGACAGATACGCAGTATTTT. Protein sequence: CASSPPRQGFVTDTQYF.

This clonotype was recorded a few times. The V and J genes are TRBV20-1 and TRBJ1-2; 7 bases are shared with TRBD1. CDR1 and CDR2 (germline): DFQATT, SNEGSKA (reference sequence). The CDR3 length is 13 residues. V shed 6 bases, J shed 8 bases, and the junction held 12 bases outside the gene matches. The CDR3 loop reads CSAPAPGGGGYTF. The CDR3 DNA is TGCAGTGCCCCCGCCCCAGGGGGAGGAGGCTACACCTTC.

The chain carries TRBV3-1 and TRBJ2-2, with TRBD2 matching over 8 bases. V shed 0 bases and J 3 bases; nucleotides not matched to a gene: 9. In germline, CDR1 is LGHDT, CDR2 YNNKEL (reference sequence). The CDR3 runs 18 residues. The CDR3 protein is CASSQDPSGSIHTGELFF. CDR3 in DNA: TGTGCCAGCAGCCAAGACCCCAGCGGGAGTATACACACCGGGGAGCTGTTTTTT.

This rearrangement joins TRBV19 to TRBJ2-3, with 11 bases aligning to TRBD1. The CDR3 is made up of 15 amino acids. The trim removed 5 bases at V and 4 bases at J, leaving 5 bases unmatched. The germline CDR1 and CDR2 sequences are LNHDA and SQIVND (reference sequence). CDR3 nucleotide sequence: TGTGCCAGTAGTCCACCGGGACAGGGGGCAGATACGCAGTATTTT. It codes for CASSPPGQGADTQYF.

The chain links TRBV20-1 to TRBJ1-2; D is unclear. V gave up 6 bases and J gave up 4 bases, with 15 bases separating them. The germline V gene has CDR1 DFQATT and CDR2 SNEGSKA (reference sequence). The length of the CDR3 is 13 residues. CDR3 nucleotides: TGCAGTGCCCCAAATGCTCAATCCTATGGCTACACCTTC. This encodes CSAPNAQSYGYTF.

V usage is TRBV5-6 and J usage is TRBJ1-6; possibly TRBD1 for D (6 bases). The length of the CDR3 is 16 residues. Germline V gives CDR1 SGHDT, CDR2 YYEEEE. V was shortened by 0 bases and J by 5 bases, with 12 bases between the two germline ends. CDR3 nucleotide sequence: TGTGCCAGCAGCTTGGCCATCGGACAGAATAATTCACCCCTCCACTTT. It is translated as CASSLAIGQNNSPLHF.

CDR3 DNA sequence: TGTGCCAGCAGATCAGCTTTAGCTAATTCACCCCTCCACTTT. The encoded protein is CASRSALANSPLHF. The chain couples TRBV6-1 to TRBJ1-6; D is unclear. Trimming cost V 6 bases and J 6 bases, with 12 bases left between them. The CDR3 is 14 residues long. Germline V gives CDR1 MNHNS, CDR2 SASEGT.

The chain carries TRBV20-1 and TRBJ2-7; D ambiguous. Germline assignment: CDR1 DFQATT and CDR2 SNEGSKA (reference sequence). This CDR3 has 11 amino acids. V was cut by 4 bases and J by 7 bases, with 11 bases left in between. The CDR3 sequence: CSATGTGEQYF. The CDR3 nucleotides are TGCAGTGCTACCGGCACCGGTGAGCAGTACTTC.

CDR3 nucleotide sequence: TGTGCCAGCAGCTTGGGGCCCGTGCGAAGCACAGATACGCAGTATTTT. Amino acids: CASSLGPVRSTDTQYF. The chain couples TRBV5-4 to TRBJ2-3, with unresolved D. The CDR3 spans 16 residues. From germline, CDR1 is SGHNT and CDR2 YYREEE (reference sequence). Trimming took 0 bases from V and 0 from J, leaving 11 bases between them.

The chain is built from TRBV6-1 and TRBJ2-4; 7 bases are a match to TRBD1. Looked up from germline, CDR1 is MNHNS and CDR2 is SASEGT. V trimming: 6 bases; J trimming: 2 bases; junction bases outside the gene matches: 4. The CDR3 runs to 14 residues. CDR3 sequence (DNA): TGTGCCAGCAGACGACAGGGATCCAAAAACATTCAGTACTTC. This encodes CASRRQGSKNIQYF.

This clonotype was detected only a few times. The gene calls are TRBV7-6 and TRBJ2-5; D ambiguous. Germline V gene lookup returns CDR1 SGHVS and CDR2 FNYEAQ. V shed 2 bases and J shed 5 bases, with 12 bases lying between them. The CDR3 sequence is 14 residues long. As DNA, the CDR3 is TGTGCCAGCAGCTTATCTGTCGGTACGGAGACCCAGTACTTC. Its protein is CASSLSVGTETQYF.

This clonotype was seen once. V is TRBV12-3 or TRBV12-4 and J is TRBJ2-1, with D maybe TRBD2 (6 bases). The CDR3 sequence is 18 residues long. Trimming stripped 6 bases from V and 6 bases from J, with 27 bases between. CDR3 region: CASRGGYLWGSSSNEQFF. The CDR3 DNA is TGTGCCAGCAGGGGGGGATACTTATGGGGGAGTTCGAGCAATGAGCAGTTCTTC.

This clonotype was seen more than once but under ten times. The chain employs TRBV6-1 and TRBJ1-2, with D perhaps TRBD1 (5 bases). This CDR3 has 15 residues. Germline V gene sequence: CDR1 MNHNS, CDR2 SASEGT. With 7 bases removed from V and 4 bases from J, the gap between germline ends came to 19 bases. The DNA of the CDR3 is TGTGCCAGCAATGCCATCGGGGGGAATCCCTATGGCTACACCTTC. It codes for CASNAIGGNPYGYTF.

This clonotype was observed a single time. The rearrangement joins TRBV19 to TRBJ1-1; TRBD1 might be the D (5 bases). CDR1 is LNHDA and CDR2 is SQIVND in the germline V gene (reference sequence). V lost 1 base and J 1 base, leaving 10 bases between the germline ends. The CDR3 runs 15 residues. DNA for the CDR3: TGTGCCAGTAGTATAGCGGCGGGGGGGAACACTGAAGCTTTCTTT. The encoded protein is CASSIAAGGNTEAFF. The full variable domain, with the rest looked up from reference TRBV19 and TRBJ1-1, is DGGITQSPKYLFRKEGQNVTLSCEQNLNHDAMYWYRQDPGQGLRLIYYSQIVNDFQKGDIAEGYSVSREKKESFPLTVTSAQKNPTAFYLCASSIAAGGNTEAFFGQGTRLTVV.

The CDR3 coding sequence is TGTGCCAGCACTCAGGGGTATGTGAACACTGAAGCTTTCTTT. Amino acid sequence: CASTQGYVNTEAFF. The chain uses TRBV6-1 and TRBJ1-1; D perhaps matches TRBD1 (6 bases). The CDR3 covers 14 residues. The V end lost 7 bases, the J end lost 0 bases, and 12 bases lay between the germline ends. Germline V CDR1 and CDR2: MNHNS, SASEGT.

The chain couples TRBV6-2 or TRBV6-3 to TRBJ1-5; TRBD1 agrees at 10 bases. CDR1 and CDR2 (germline): MNHEY, SVGEGT. Trimming cost V 10 bases and J 7 bases; bases outside gene matches: 4. This CDR3 contains 12 residues. The CDR3 region has the DNA TGTGCCATCTGGGACAGGGGCCAGCCCCAGCATTTT. This gives the protein CAIWDRGQPQHF.